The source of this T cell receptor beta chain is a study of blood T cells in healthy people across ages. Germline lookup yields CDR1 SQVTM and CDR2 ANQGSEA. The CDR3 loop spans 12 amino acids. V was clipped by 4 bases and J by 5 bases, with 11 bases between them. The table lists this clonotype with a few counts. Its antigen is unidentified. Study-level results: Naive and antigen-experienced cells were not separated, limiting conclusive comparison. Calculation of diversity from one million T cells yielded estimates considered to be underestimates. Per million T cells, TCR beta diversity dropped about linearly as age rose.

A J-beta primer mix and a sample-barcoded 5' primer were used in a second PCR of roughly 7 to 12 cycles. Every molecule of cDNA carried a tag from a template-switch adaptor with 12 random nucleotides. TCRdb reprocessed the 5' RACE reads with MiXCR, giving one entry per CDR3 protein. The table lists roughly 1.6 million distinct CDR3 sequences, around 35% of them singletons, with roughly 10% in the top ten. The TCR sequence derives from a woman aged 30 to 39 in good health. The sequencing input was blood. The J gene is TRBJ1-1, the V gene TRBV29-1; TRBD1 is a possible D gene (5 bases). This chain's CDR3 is CSVVSGATEAFF. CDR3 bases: TGCAGCGTTGTATCTGGGGCGACTGAAGCTTTCTTT. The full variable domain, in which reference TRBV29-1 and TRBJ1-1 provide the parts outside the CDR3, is SAVISQKPSRDICQRGTSLTIQCQVDSQVTMMFWYRQQPGQSLTLIATANQGSEATYESGFVIDKFPISRPNLTFSTLTVSNMSPEDSSIYLCSVVSGATEAFFGQGTRLTVV.